This T cell receptor beta chain originates from a study of blood T cell repertoires in COVID-19. Study context: COVID-19 samples collected from the United States, Italy and Spain covered acute and convalescent phases. From T cells, B-cell-depleted T cells, or PBMCs came the material, which was cDNA or gDNA.

The sample holds one count of this clone. Original methodology: How many nucleated cells were present was estimated from reference gene primer amplification. Data came from immunoSEQ multiplex PCR; TCRdb stores just in-frame clones and leaves some out. The V and J calls and clone size were taken over from that table, and D and trimming were inferred from the DNA. The sample contains roughly 110,000 clones, over 80% of which appear only once. The sequence was obtained from a young woman with acute or convalescent COVID-19. The sample consisted of peripheral blood.

CDR3 residues: CASGLAQGYQETQYF. CDR3 nucleotide sequence: TGTGCTAGTGGTTTGGCTCAGGGCTACCAAGAGACCCAGTACTTC. This chain uses TRBV12-5 with TRBJ2-5; tentatively, D is TRBD1 (5 bases). This CDR3 has 15 amino acids. Germline CDR1 reads LGHNT; CDR2 reads FRNRAP. The V end lost 1 base, the J end lost 0 bases, and 9 bases lay between the germline ends.